This passage covers 26 T cell receptor beta chains from one sample sequenced in a study of cytomegalovirus exposure and HLA in healthy donors. 13 Jbeta primers and 60 Vbeta primers were used for the PCR. Sequenced by immunoSEQ multiplex PCR; TCRdb stores in-frame clones only, minus some. The table records about 80,000 clones, roughly three quarters of them present only once. Input material: PBMCs. Receptors originate from a woman aged 50 to 60 in good health and CMV-seropositive.

This chain uses TRBV5-4 with TRBJ2-5; TRBD2 might be the D (6 bases). CDR3 length equals 15 residues. The germline V gene encodes CDR1 SGHNT and CDR2 YYREEE (reference sequence). V gave up 4 bases and J gave up 4 bases, with 17 bases separating them. The DNA for the CDR3 is TGTGCCAGCAGCCCCCCGGGCGCAGCGGGAGAGACCCAGTACTTC. Encoded protein: CASSPPGAAGETQYF.

The rearrangement joins TRBV2 to TRBJ1-4; TRBD1 might be the D (6 bases). The CDR3 extends over 14 amino acids. Trimming left V 2 bases short and J 4 bases short, with 8 bases between. Germline CDR1 SNHLY, CDR2 FYNNEI. The CDR3 protein is CASSERRGNEKLFF. The CDR3 DNA reads as TGTGCCAGCAGTGAACGCAGGGGTAATGAAAAACTGTTTTTT.

This rearrangement joins TRBV5-1 to TRBJ1-3; tentatively, D is TRBD1 (6 bases). CDR1 SGHRS and CDR2 YFSETQ come from the germline V gene. Trimming took 0 bases from V and 5 from J, leaving 18 bases between them. CDR3 length: 17 residues. The CDR3 DNA reads as TGCGCCAGCAGCTTGGGAGCCCGGACAGAAGGGAGAAACACCATATATTTT. It is translated as CASSLGARTEGRNTIYF.

This clone was observed a few times. The chain is built from TRBV2 and TRBJ2-1; D ambiguous. The CDR3 sequence is 14 residues long. Trimming shortened V by 0 bases and J by 7 bases, and 10 bases separated the two germline ends. From germline, CDR1 is SNHLY and CDR2 FYNNEI. The CDR3 region is CASSEALKRNEQFF. In DNA, the CDR3 is TGTGCCAGCAGTGAAGCGCTTAAGAGGAATGAGCAGTTCTTC.

The chain recombines TRBV5-1 with TRBJ2-5; 8 bases are shared with TRBD2. V gave up 2 bases and J gave up 5 bases; unmatched junction bases: 5. CDR1 and CDR2 (germline): SGHRS, YFSETQ. This CDR3 spans 14 amino acids. The CDR3 sequence is CASSLQAGVETQYF. The CDR3 nucleotides are TGCGCCAGCAGCTTACAAGCGGGGGTGGAGACCCAGTACTTC.

This clone has a single count. This chain joins TRBV18 and TRBJ1-5, with 9 bases aligning to TRBD1. This CDR3 is 17 amino acids long. J lost 3 bases, V lost 4 bases, and 10 bases had no gene match. Germline V CDR1 and CDR2: KGHSH, LQKENI. The CDR3, as DNA: TGTGCCAGCTCACTCGCGGGACAGGGAGAAATCAATCAGCCCCAGCATTTT. This gives the protein CASSLAGQGEINQPQHF.

The gene calls are TRBV7-3 and TRBJ1-1; 9 nucleotides align to TRBD1. V shed 5 bases and J 4 bases; nucleotides not matched to a gene: 5. Germline V lookup: CDR1 SGHTA, CDR2 FQGTGA. This CDR3 is built from 14 residues. The CDR3: CASSVQGAGTEAFF. The CDR3 DNA reads TGTGCCAGCAGCGTACAGGGGGCAGGCACTGAAGCTTTCTTT.

The chain is built from TRBV6-5 and TRBJ2-7; TRBD2 matches 8 bases. CDR3 length: 15 residues. Trimming removed 4 bases from V and 2 bases from J; junction bases left unmatched: 7. Germline V gives CDR1 MNHEY, CDR2 SVGAGI. The DNA of the CDR3 is TGTGCCAGCAGTTGGTCGGGAGGGGAAACCTACGAGCAGTACGTC. Translated: CASSWSGGETYEQYV.

This chain links TRBV20-1 with TRBJ2-5; no definite D call. Germline lookup yields CDR1 DFQATT and CDR2 SNEGSKA (reference sequence). The length of the CDR3 is 10 residues. V lost 6 bases, J lost 5 bases, and 7 bases lay in between. CDR3 sequence reads: CSALTETQYF. The CDR3 DNA sequence: TGCAGTGCCCTAACGGAGACCCAGTACTTC.

The gene calls are TRBV29-1 and TRBJ2-2; D might be TRBD2 (6 bases). Trimming cost V 4 bases and J 5 bases, with 11 bases left between them. Germline V gives CDR1 SQVTM, CDR2 ANQGSEA. The CDR3 covers 13 residues. The DNA for the CDR3 is TGCAGCGTTGGGGGCCGGGGGACCGGGGAGCTGTTTTTT. Amino acid sequence: CSVGGRGTGELFF.

This chain connects TRBV30 to TRBJ1-1, with 9 bases fitting TRBD1. Germline values: CDR1 GTSNPN, CDR2 SVGIG (reference sequence). V was pared by 3 bases and J by 11 bases, with 13 bases of the junction left unmatched. The CDR3 spans 14 residues. CDR3 region: CAWSAGTGSLQAFF. The CDR3, as DNA: TGTGCCTGGAGCGCCGGGACAGGGTCCCTCCAGGCTTTCTTT.

The chain employs TRBV6-1 and TRBJ2-7, with D maybe TRBD1 (6 bases). The CDR3 sequence is 11 residues long. With 6 bases removed from V and 9 bases from J, the gap between germline ends came to 12 bases. Looked up from germline, CDR1 is MNHNS and CDR2 is SASEGT. The CDR3 DNA reads TGTGCCAGCAGGACAGGACTTGGGCAGTACGTC. Protein sequence: CASRTGLGQYV.

This rearrangement joins TRBV10-3 to TRBJ2-3; 9 positions match TRBD2. The CDR3 runs 14 residues. Germline lookup yields CDR1 ENHRY and CDR2 SYGVKD. The J segment lost 1 base and the V segment lost 11 bases, leaving 7 bases of the junction unmatched. The CDR3 protein is CAVRGGPGTDTQYF. CDR3 coding DNA: TGTGCCGTGCGGGGGGGCCCGGGCACAGATACGCAGTATTTT.

This clone appeared a few times. V gene TRBV4-1 combines with J gene TRBJ1-2; 9 bases align to TRBD1. The junction had 4 bases not matched to a gene; V was cut back by 4 bases and J by 1 base. Germline CDR1 and CDR2: MGHRA and YSYEKL. This CDR3 is 15 amino acids long. The CDR3 bases are TGCGCCAGCAGCCTATCGGGACAGGGTAACTATGGCTACACCTTC. Its protein is CASSLSGQGNYGYTF.

In this sample, this clone turned up a few times. The gene calls are TRBV5-6 and TRBJ1-1; the D gene is possibly TRBD1 (5 bases). V gave up 5 bases and J gave up 6 bases, with 14 bases separating them. CDR3 length: 13 amino acids. Germline V gene lookup returns CDR1 SGHDT and CDR2 YYEEEE. For the CDR3, the DNA is TGTGCCAGCAGTGGGGGAGGTGGGGCTGAAGCTTTCTTT. Protein sequence: CASSGGGGAEAFF.

This clone occurred once. The V gene is TRBV11-2, the J gene TRBJ2-1; D may be TRBD2 (5 bases). V was trimmed by 1 base and J by 16 bases, leaving 17 bases between them. This CDR3 comprises 13 residues. The germline V gene has CDR1 SGHAT and CDR2 FQNNGV. The CDR3 DNA reads TGTGCCAGCAGCTTAGTTCCCGGGGTGAGGTATTTCTTC. Its protein is CASSLVPGVRYFF.

The chain joins TRBV6-5 to TRBJ1-2; D is possibly TRBD1 (6 bases). This CDR3 has 14 residues. Germline CDR1 MNHEY, CDR2 SVGAGI. The V end was cut by 5 bases, the J end by 7 bases, with 17 bases between. The DNA for the CDR3 is TGTGCCAGCAGTACACGACAGGTCGGCGGTGGCTACACCTTC. Translation gives CASSTRQVGGGYTF.

The rearrangement joins TRBV5-1 to TRBJ2-7; 9 bases line up with TRBD1. This CDR3 has 14 amino acids. The J segment lost 3 bases and the V segment lost 2 bases, leaving 3 bases of the junction unmatched. The V gene's germline CDR1 is SGHRS and CDR2 YFSETQ. CDR3 bases: TGCGCCAGCAGCTTAGGGACAGGGTACTACGAGCAGTACGTC. Its translation is CASSLGTGYYEQYV.

The chain couples TRBV6-6 to TRBJ1-2, with a possible D match to TRBD1 (5 bases). The germline V and J ends were trimmed by 7 bases and 4 bases, with 16 bases remaining between them. Per the germline V gene, CDR1 is MNHNY and CDR2 is SVGAGI (reference sequence). The CDR3 covers 14 residues. The CDR3 nucleotides are TGTGCCAGCACCAAGGTTGGGGGAGGCTATGGCTACACCTTC. This encodes CASTKVGGGYGYTF.

The rearrangement joins TRBV6-5 to TRBJ2-3; D unresolved. This CDR3 has 14 amino acids. Trimming left V 2 bases short and J 5 bases short, with 11 bases between. CDR1 MNHEY and CDR2 SVGAGI come from the germline V gene. CDR3 protein: CASSYRRVLDTQYF. The CDR3 coding sequence is TGTGCCAGCAGTTACCGCCGGGTTTTAGATACGCAGTATTTT.

This clone was counted once. The V gene is TRBV6-6, the J gene TRBJ1-4; D gene ambiguous. Trimming removed 1 base at V and 6 bases at J, with 9 bases between. Germline V CDR1 and CDR2: MNHNY, SVGAGI (reference sequence). This CDR3 is built from 14 residues. CDR3 sequence: CASSYLLTDEKLFF. CDR3 nucleotides: TGTGCCAGCAGTTACTTGTTAACGGATGAAAAACTGTTTTTT.

This chain joins TRBV6-6 and TRBJ1-1; no definite D call. This CDR3 spans 12 amino acids. Trimming stripped 2 bases from V and 5 bases from J, with 6 bases between. Germline V gives CDR1 MNHNY, CDR2 SVGAGI (reference sequence). This chain's CDR3 is CASSYGRTEAFF. The CDR3 DNA follows: TGTGCCAGCAGTTACGGGAGGACTGAAGCTTTCTTT.

This rearrangement joins TRBV18 to TRBJ2-5; TRBD1 agrees at 11 bases. The CDR3 runs to 19 residues. Trimming removed 5 bases from V and 5 bases from J; junction bases left unmatched: 19. CDR1 is KGHSH and CDR2 is LQKENI in the germline V gene. The CDR3 spells CASSRETAEGQGARETQYF. CDR3 coding DNA: TGTGCCAGCTCAAGGGAAACGGCCGAAGGACAGGGGGCGCGGGAGACCCAGTACTTC.

The sample holds a few counts of this clone. The rearrangement joins TRBV19 to TRBJ2-2; D gene ambiguous. The length of the CDR3 is 15 residues. Trimming left V 1 base short and J 5 bases short, with 11 bases between. Germline loops: CDR1 LNHDA, CDR2 SQIVND (reference sequence). The CDR3 DNA is TGTGCCAGTAGTATAGTGGAGCTCGGGACCGGGGAGCTGTTTTTT. Translating gives CASSIVELGTGELFF.

The genes are TRBV7-8 and TRBJ1-4; 9 nucleotides line up with TRBD1. The CDR3 extends over 16 amino acids. Germline V gives CDR1 SGHVS, CDR2 FQNEAQ. With 5 bases clipped from V and 8 bases from J, the junction kept 12 bases outside the gene matches. CDR3 sequence: CASSRLVGQGEEKLFF. The CDR3, as DNA: TGTGCCAGCAGCCGCCTCGTGGGACAGGGAGAAGAAAAACTGTTTTTT.

The genes are TRBV19 and TRBJ2-1; TRBD2 might be the D (6 bases). The CDR3 loop spans 14 amino acids. Between the trimmed V and J ends, which lost 1 base and 7 bases, there was a span of 11 bases. Germline V gene lookup returns CDR1 LNHDA and CDR2 SQIVND (reference sequence). In DNA form, the CDR3 reads TGTGCCAGTAGTATAGTTGGGAGGCGGAATGAGCAGTTCTTC. Its translation: CASSIVGRRNEQFF.